This entry concerns a single TCR beta chain. What it binds is not known. The data were obtained in a study of OX40 agonist ivuxolimab in advanced cancers. For the study at large: With a range of 23 to 79, age averaged about 58 years, and approximately 83% were male. Partial responses, seen in three patients, involved one hepatocellular carcinoma and two cutaneous melanomas. Study-wide points: Determination of antigen specificity was not performed for the expanded peripheral T cells. Some nonresponders also had low normalized T-cell clonal expansion.

Trimming removed 1 base from V and 3 bases from J, with 14 bases in between. This CDR3 is 16 amino acids long. Looked up from germline, CDR1 is LGHNA and CDR2 is YSLEER. Data came from immunoSEQ multiplex PCR; TCRdb stores just in-frame clones and leaves some out. The data show around 37,000 clones, roughly 76% seen once. The specimen was CD4+ or CD8+ T cells sorted from blood, collected in a trial of the OX40 agonist ivuxolimab. The TCR comes from an adult with an advanced solid tumor such as melanoma, head and neck, liver or kidney cancer. The chain employs TRBV4-3 and TRBJ2-3; maybe TRBD1 (9 bases). This chain's CDR3 is CASSQVSGTGTDTQYF. In nucleotides, the CDR3 is TGCGCCAGCAGCCAAGTTAGCGGGACAGGGACAGATACGCAGTATTTT.